These 30 T cell receptor beta chains came from one sample sequenced in a study of control samples from healthy donors and cancer patients. Profiling relied on immunoSEQ multiplex PCR, and the TCRdb table lists in-frame clones only, not all of them. The sample consists of 90,000 or so clones, less than 90% of them appearing once. Sequencing was carried out using PBMCs. The receptors were gathered from a woman between 45 and 65 years old with colorectal cancer.

CDR3 in amino acids: CAWGFDRDSGNTIYF. DNA of the CDR3: TGTGCCTGGGGATTTGACAGGGACTCTGGAAACACCATATATTTT. The chain combines TRBV30 with TRBJ1-3; 7 bases align to TRBD1. The germline CDR1 and CDR2 sequences are GTSNPN and SVGIG (reference sequence). J lost 0 bases, V lost 5 bases, and 7 bases had no gene match. The CDR3 runs 15 residues.

The rearrangement uses TRBV6-6 and TRBJ1-2; D perhaps matches TRBD1 (5 bases). Germline V gives CDR1 MNHNY, CDR2 SVGAGI (reference sequence). Trimming removed 6 bases at V and 6 bases at J, with 17 bases between. The CDR3 length is 14 residues. CDR3 DNA: TGTGCCAGCAGACAACTCGACGGGACCCATGGCTACACCTTC. Translation: CASRQLDGTHGYTF.

The chain uses TRBV5-4 and TRBJ2-3; D is possibly TRBD1 (6 bases). Germline CDR1 reads SGHNT; CDR2 reads YYREEE (reference sequence). The CDR3 covers 14 residues. V lost 6 bases and J lost 0, with 11 bases in between. The CDR3 region has the DNA TGTGCCAGCAAGAGGGGGATTAGCACAGATACGCAGTATTTT. It encodes CASKRGISTDTQYF.

This sequence joins TRBV6-1 and TRBJ2-7; D call uncertain. The germline V and J ends were trimmed by 1 base and 2 bases, with 6 bases remaining between them. This CDR3 has 13 residues. Germline values: CDR1 MNHNS, CDR2 SASEGT. CDR3 loop: CASSEVETYEQYV. CDR3 nucleotides: TGTGCCAGCAGTGAAGTGGAAACCTACGAGCAGTACGTC.

The V and J genes are TRBV7-3 and TRBJ2-7, with D possibly TRBD2 on 6 matching bases. Germline V gene lookup returns CDR1 SGHTA and CDR2 FQGTGA. The CDR3 runs to 13 residues. The germline V and J ends were trimmed by 4 bases and 7 bases, with 14 bases remaining between them. The CDR3 is CASSSTGLGEQYV. In nucleotides, the CDR3 is TGTGCCAGCAGCTCCACGGGACTGGGAGAGCAGTACGTC.

The chain joins TRBV14 to TRBJ1-3, with 7 bases matching TRBD1. CDR3 length: 16 residues. Germline trimming cut 0 bases from V and 3 bases from J; bases unmatched to any gene: 5. The V gene's germline CDR1 is SGHDN and CDR2 FVKESK. CDR3 coding DNA: TGTGCCAGCAGCCAAGACCCGGGACAGATTGGAAACACCATATATTTT. Translated, it gives CASSQDPGQIGNTIYF.

CDR3 bases: TGTGCCAGCAGGCCCAGGGGGCTGGAGTATAATTCACCCCTCCACTTT. It specifies CASRPRGLEYNSPLHF. The chain couples TRBV28 to TRBJ1-6; 8 nucleotides match TRBD1. Germline values: CDR1 MDHEN, CDR2 SYDVKM. CDR3 length: 16 amino acids. After removal of 6 bases from V and 4 bases from J, the junction contained 8 bases not matched to a gene. Full variable domain (outside the CDR3, taken from reference TRBV28 and TRBJ1-6): DVKVTQSSRYLVKRTGEKVFLECVQDMDHENMFWYRQDPGLGLRLIYFSYDVKMKEKGDIPEGYSVSREKKERFSLILESASTNQTSMYLCASRPRGLEYNSPLHFGNGTRLTVT.

The rearrangement links TRBV12-5 to TRBJ2-2; 10 bases match TRBD1. The CDR3 is 17 amino acids. Germline-derived CDR1 and CDR2 are LGHNT and FRNRAP. J was trimmed by 6 bases and V by 5 bases; bases with no gene match: 12. The CDR3 bases are TGTGCTAGTGGTACCAACGGGACAGGGGAATTGGCCGGGGAGCTGTTTTTT. Encoded protein: CASGTNGTGELAGELFF.

This clone was recorded once. The V gene is TRBV7-8, the J gene TRBJ1-5; D unresolved. Trimming stripped 5 bases from V and 1 base from J, with 6 bases between. The germline V gene has CDR1 SGHVS and CDR2 FQNEAQ. The CDR3 is 13 amino acids. The CDR3 coding sequence is TGTGCCAGCAGCCGCTCGAGCAATCAGCCCCAGCATTTT. It encodes CASSRSSNQPQHF.

In its sample, this clone was seen once. The V call is TRBV27, the J call TRBJ2-5; 8 bases line up with TRBD1. With 4 bases clipped from V and 1 base from J, the junction kept 2 bases outside the gene matches. Germline assignment: CDR1 MNHEY and CDR2 SMNVEV (reference sequence). The CDR3 runs 14 residues. The CDR3 nucleotides are TGTGCCAGCAGTTCCGGACAGGGCCAAGAGACCCAGTACTTC. Protein product: CASSSGQGQETQYF.

The gene calls are TRBV5-1 and TRBJ2-5; 7 bases match TRBD1. This CDR3 contains 14 residues. CDR1 SGHRS and CDR2 YFSETQ come from the germline V gene. The V segment lost 4 bases and the J segment 1 base; nucleotides outside the gene matches: 4. CDR3 residues: CASSPGTAQETQYF. The DNA of the CDR3 is TGCGCCAGCAGCCCGGGGACAGCCCAAGAGACCCAGTACTTC.

The V and J genes are TRBV9 and TRBJ2-1; D is possibly TRBD2 (6 bases). Germline CDR1 reads SGDLS; CDR2 reads YYNGEE. This CDR3 region has 11 residues. Trimming shortened V by 4 bases and J by 11 bases, and 10 bases separated the two germline ends. CDR3 bases: TGTGCCAGCAGCACTCGGGGGAAGCAGTTCTTC. Its protein product is CASSTRGKQFF.

The chain joins TRBV29-1 to TRBJ2-6; no definite D call. The CDR3 sequence is 14 residues long. CDR1 and CDR2 from the germline V gene are SQVTM and ANQGSEA. Trimming removed 1 base at V and 0 bases at J, with 4 bases between. CDR3 coding DNA: TGCAGCGTTGAAGGCGTCTCTGGGGCCAACGTCCTGACTTTC. It yields the protein CSVEGVSGANVLTF.

J is TRBJ2-7 and V is TRBV2; D not resolved. This CDR3 comprises 12 residues. CDR1 and CDR2 from the germline V gene are SNHLY and FYNNEI. Trimming took off 0 bases at V and 9 bases at J, with 9 bases between the two ends. CDR3 sequence reads: CASSEASTRQYV. CDR3 bases: TGTGCCAGCAGTGAAGCGAGCACGCGGCAGTACGTC.

This CDR3 reads CASSTPGLYEQYV. Written as DNA, the CDR3 is TGTGCCAGCAGTACTCCGGGACTATACGAGCAGTACGTC. The chain uses TRBV28 and TRBJ2-7; 7 bases match TRBD2. After removal of 5 bases from V and 4 bases from J, the junction contained 5 bases not matched to a gene. Germline assignment: CDR1 MDHEN and CDR2 SYDVKM. The CDR3 runs to 13 residues.

The chain recombines TRBV6-2 or TRBV6-3 with TRBJ1-2; D is undetermined. Germline CDR1 and CDR2: MNHEY and SVGEGT. This CDR3 comprises 15 residues. The V gene lost 2 bases and the J gene lost 3 bases, with 13 bases spanning the gap. The CDR3 nucleotides are TGTGCCAGCAGTTACGAGGGCGGGGAGTACTATGGCTACACCTTC. It is translated as CASSYEGGEYYGYTF.

This sequence joins TRBV6-5 and TRBJ1-1, with a weak D call TRBD1 (6 bases). Germline CDR1 reads MNHEY; CDR2 reads SVGAGI. The CDR3 is made up of 14 amino acids. V lost 5 bases, J lost 4 bases, and 14 bases lay in between. This CDR3 is CASSTPGQPTEAFF. CDR3 DNA: TGTGCCAGCAGTACGCCAGGACAGCCCACTGAAGCTTTCTTT.

The chain employs TRBV5-1 and TRBJ2-1; the D is unclear. The CDR3 consists of 14 residues. V gave up 4 bases and J gave up 6 bases, with 14 bases separating them. Per germline, CDR1 SGHRS and CDR2 YFSETQ. The CDR3 DNA reads as TGCGCCAGCAGCAGGTGGCCCGAGATCAATGAGCAGTTCTTC. Residues: CASSRWPEINEQFF. Full variable domain (remainder filled in from reference TRBV5-1 and TRBJ2-1): KAGVTQTPRYLIKTRGQQVTLSCSPISGHRSVSWYQQTPGQGLQFLFEYFSETQRNKGNFPGRFSGRQFSNSRSEMNVSTLELGDSALYLCASSRWPEINEQFFGPGTRLTVL.

The chain carries TRBV5-1 and TRBJ1-5; D might be TRBD1 (5 bases). CDR3 length equals 15 residues. CDR1 and CDR2 from the germline V gene are SGHRS and YFSETQ. V lost 0 bases, J lost 6 bases, and 13 bases lay in between. Here the CDR3 DNA reads TGCGCCAGCAGCTTGGTATCGGGCGGGGGTCAGCCCCAGCATTTT. It codes for CASSLVSGGGQPQHF.

This chain uses TRBV24-1 with TRBJ1-2, with D hard to call. Germline V gene data show CDR1 as KGHDR and CDR2 as SFDVKD. Trimming took off 3 bases at V and 2 bases at J, with 15 bases between the two ends. CDR3 size: 16 residues. CDR3 amino acids: CATSDGRKELNYGYTF. CDR3 in DNA: TGTGCCACCAGTGATGGACGAAAAGAACTAAACTATGGCTACACCTTC.

This chain uses TRBV12-5 with TRBJ1-6; the D gene is possibly TRBD1 (5 bases). CDR3 length equals 14 residues. CDR1 is LGHNT, CDR2 FRNRAP, per germline. Trimming stripped 5 bases from V and 9 bases from J, with 14 bases between. The CDR3 nucleotides are TGTGCTAGTGGTCCCGCAGGGACTGGTTCACCCCTCCACTTT. Translated, it gives CASGPAGTGSPLHF.

The chain carries TRBV13 and TRBJ2-3; 9 nucleotides align to TRBD2. Germline lookup yields CDR1 PRHDT and CDR2 FYEKMQ (reference sequence). The V gene end was trimmed by 4 bases and the J gene end by 4 bases; junction bases not matched to a gene: 12. This CDR3 spans 17 amino acids. CDR3 sequence: CASSSPSGRRGSDTQYF. The CDR3 DNA reads as TGTGCCAGCAGCTCCCCCAGCGGGAGGAGAGGCTCAGATACGCAGTATTTT.

The chain couples TRBV7-2 to TRBJ2-2, with TRBD1 matching 9 bases. V trimming: 4 bases; J trimming: 6 bases; junction bases outside the gene matches: 3. CDR1 is SGHTA, CDR2 FQGNSA, per germline. The CDR3 spans 14 residues. CDR3 sequence (DNA): TGTGCCAGCAGCTGGGACAGGGAGGCCGGGGAGCTGTTTTTT. Its translation is CASSWDREAGELFF.

The V gene is TRBV6-2 or TRBV6-3, the J gene TRBJ1-3; 8 bases are shared with TRBD1. From germline, CDR1 is MNHEY and CDR2 SVGEGT. The trim removed 2 bases at V and 3 bases at J, leaving 3 bases unmatched. The CDR3 is 15 residues long. This chain's CDR3 is CASSYSGQGGNTIYF. The CDR3, as DNA: TGTGCCAGCAGTTACAGCGGACAGGGTGGAAACACCATATATTTT.

The chain combines TRBV27 with TRBJ1-1; TRBD1 might be the D (5 bases). Per germline, CDR1 MNHEY and CDR2 SMNVEV (reference sequence). The CDR3 extends over 13 amino acids. V was clipped by 4 bases and J by 6 bases, with 12 bases between them. DNA for the CDR3: TGTGCCAGCAGTTGGGGGGGTAGCGCTGAAGCTTTCTTT. Protein sequence: CASSWGGSAEAFF.

The count of this clone is one. The V call is TRBV6-1, the J call TRBJ1-3; D not resolved. Between the trimmed V and J ends, which lost 2 bases and 0 bases, there was a span of 17 bases. From germline, CDR1 is MNHNS and CDR2 SASEGT. There are 18 residues in the CDR3. The CDR3 sequence: CASSETLTEEISGNTIYF. The CDR3 DNA sequence: TGTGCCAGCAGTGAAACCTTAACGGAGGAGATCTCTGGAAACACCATATATTTT.

The chain couples TRBV3-1 (or the pseudogene TRBV3-2) to TRBJ2-2; D is possibly TRBD2 (7 bases). V shed 1 base and J shed 4 bases, with 19 bases lying between them. This CDR3 contains 18 residues. The germline gives CDR1 LGHDT, CDR2 YNNKEL (reference sequence). The CDR3 region has the DNA TGTGCCAGCAGCCAAGTTACAGGGAGGGGGAAAAGCACCGGGGAGCTGTTTTTT. Residues: CASSQVTGRGKSTGELFF.

The genes are TRBV29-1 and TRBJ1-1; perhaps TRBD1 as D (6 bases). The CDR3 has 11 amino acids. Trimming took off 7 bases at V and 8 bases at J, with 14 bases between the two ends. Germline V gene lookup returns CDR1 SQVTM and CDR2 ANQGSEA. CDR3 bases: TGCAGCGGTAAAGAGGGGACAGAAGCTTTCTTT. Its translation: CSGKEGTEAFF.

J is TRBJ1-1 and V is TRBV3-1 (or the pseudogene TRBV3-2); 8 nucleotides agree with TRBD1. CDR1 and CDR2 from the germline V gene are LGHDT and YNNKEL (reference sequence). V lost 4 bases to trimming and J lost 3 bases; unmatched junction nucleotides: 7. The CDR3 consists of 15 residues. The CDR3 loop reads CASSPRQGMDTEAFF. The DNA for the CDR3 is TGTGCCAGCAGCCCCCGACAGGGGATGGACACTGAAGCTTTCTTT.

The chain is built from TRBV5-1 and TRBJ1-6, with 12 bases matching TRBD1. Germline V gene lookup returns CDR1 SGHRS and CDR2 YFSETQ. V lost 3 bases to trimming and J lost 10 bases; unmatched junction nucleotides: 5. CDR3 length equals 15 residues. The CDR3 region is CASSSGTGGGSPLHF. CDR3 bases: TGCGCCAGCAGCTCCGGGACAGGGGGCGGCTCACCCCTCCACTTT.